Below, 27 T cell receptor beta chains from the same sample are listed, as sequenced in a study of human T cells and chemical hapten exposure. Time point in this sample: pre-sensitization, week 0. Treatment reported: therapeutic diphenylcyclopropenone sensitization with weekly scalp DPC. MiXCR was run by TCRdb on the RACE reads, yielding one entry per CDR3 protein. The sample consists of about 290,000 distinct CDR3 sequences, about 7.7% of them appearing once. This specimen was whole blood, taken in connection with sensitization to the hapten diphenylcyclopropenone (DPC). The receptors shown here come from a man younger than 30 with alopecia areata. Some clones in this sample may be carry-over from other donors' samples.

This clonotype has ten or more counts. J is TRBJ2-6 and V is TRBV7-9; possible D gene TRBD2, 5 bases. The CDR3 runs 20 residues. With 3 bases removed from V and 0 bases from J, the gap between germline ends came to 21 bases. CDR1 and CDR2 from the germline V gene are SEHNR and FQNEAQ (reference sequence). The CDR3 region is CASSFLPGRTPSSGANVLTF. CDR3 bases: TGTGCCAGCAGCTTCTTACCGGGTCGGACTCCGTCCTCTGGGGCCAACGTCCTGACTTTC.

This chain uses TRBV11-2 with TRBJ1-1, with D hard to call. The CDR3 length is 16 residues. V was pared by 0 bases and J by 1 base, with 12 bases between. Germline values: CDR1 SGHAT, CDR2 FQNNGV. CDR3 DNA: TGTGCCAGCAGCTTAGATTATGGCGCAAAGAACACTGAAGCTTTCTTT. Translation: CASSLDYGAKNTEAFF.

A few counts support this clonotype. The genes are TRBV20-1 and TRBJ2-1, with D hard to call. CDR1 and CDR2 (germline): DFQATT, SNEGSKA (reference sequence). Trimming removed 0 bases from V and 0 bases from J, with 15 bases in between. CDR3 length: 17 amino acids. This CDR3 reads CSARDRSTSSSYNEQFF. The CDR3, as DNA: TGCAGTGCTAGAGATCGTTCGACGAGTAGCTCCTACAATGAGCAGTTCTTC.

This clonotype turned up a few times. The chain carries TRBV4-1 and TRBJ1-3; D gene ambiguous. This CDR3 has 13 residues. The V end was cut by 1 base, the J end by 6 bases, with 7 bases between. Germline CDR1 is MGHRA and CDR2 is YSYEKL. CDR3: CASSQVTLNTIYF. As DNA, the CDR3 is TGCGCCAGCAGCCAAGTCACACTAAACACCATATATTTT.

This clonotype was observed many times. The CDR3 region has the DNA TGTGCCAGCAGCGTAGGCAAGAACACTGAAGCTTTCTTT. This encodes CASSVGKNTEAFF. The chain is built from TRBV9 and TRBJ1-1; D remains unclear. V dropped 0 bases and J dropped 1 base, with 4 bases sitting between them. This CDR3 region has 13 residues. Germline V gene data show CDR1 as SGDLS and CDR2 as YYNGEE.

This clonotype was seen only a few times. The genes are TRBV6-5 and TRBJ2-1; D remains ambiguous. Germline V gene lookup returns CDR1 MNHEY and CDR2 SVGAGI. CDR3 length equals 15 residues. Trimming shortened V by 6 bases and J by 10 bases, and 22 bases separated the two germline ends. In DNA, the CDR3 is TGTGCCAGCAGCAAAGCTCCGGACCAGTACAGAGAGCAGTTCTTC. It specifies CASSKAPDQYREQFF.

This clonotype was detected only a few times. The chain joins TRBV7-2 to TRBJ2-3; 9 nucleotides line up with TRBD2. Per the germline V gene, CDR1 is SGHTA and CDR2 is FQGNSA. The V gene end was trimmed by 7 bases and the J gene end by 3 bases; junction bases not matched to a gene: 11. There are 16 residues in the CDR3. The CDR3 region is CASNPVAGVWTDTQYF. The CDR3 bases are TGTGCCAGCAACCCTGTAGCGGGGGTTTGGACAGATACGCAGTATTTT.

Only a few counts were recorded for this clonotype. The chain combines TRBV7-8 with TRBJ1-1; D unclear. Germline CDR1 reads SGHVS; CDR2 reads FQNEAQ. Trimming left V 6 bases short and J 4 bases short, with 12 bases between. The CDR3 is 13 amino acids. This chain's CDR3 is CASRLSGSTEAFF. The CDR3 DNA reads TGTGCCAGCAGACTGAGTGGTAGCACTGAAGCTTTCTTT.

This clonotype was seen ten or more times. The chain couples TRBV4-3 to TRBJ2-1, with a tentative D call TRBD1 (6 bases). CDR3 length: 15 residues. V lost 0 bases and J 4 bases, leaving 10 bases between the germline ends. CDR1 LGHNA and CDR2 YSLEER come from the germline V gene. The CDR3 loop is CASSQEGAKYNEQFF. In DNA, the CDR3 is TGCGCCAGCAGCCAAGAGGGGGCTAAGTACAATGAGCAGTTCTTC.

This clonotype was detected ten times or more. The CDR3 sequence is CASSRDRLNQPQHF. The CDR3 DNA reads as TGTGCCAGCAGTCGTGACAGGTTAAATCAGCCCCAGCATTTT. This chain links TRBV12-3 or TRBV12-4 with TRBJ1-5, with D tentatively TRBD1 (6 bases). Trimming stripped 5 bases from V and 4 bases from J, with 12 bases between. The CDR3 has 14 residues.

CDR3 amino acids: CASSPSHEAGEQFF. As DNA, the CDR3 is TGCGCCAGCAGCCCTTCCCATGAGGCCGGTGAGCAGTTCTTC. This chain connects TRBV4-1 to TRBJ2-1, with unresolved D. The germline V gene encodes CDR1 MGHRA and CDR2 YSYEKL. CDR3 length equals 14 residues. Deletions cut 4 bases from V and 9 bases from J, with 16 bases between.

This chain joins TRBV6-2 or TRBV6-3 and TRBJ1-2; tentative D call: TRBD1 (6 bases). Germline assignment: CDR1 MNHEY and CDR2 SVGEGT. CDR3 length: 16 residues. V lost 2 bases and J 3 bases, leaving 16 bases between the germline ends. CDR3 residues: CASSYVNRHRDYGYTF. CDR3 nucleotide sequence: TGTGCCAGCAGTTACGTGAATCGGCACAGGGACTATGGCTACACCTTC.

This clonotype came up a few times. This chain uses TRBV6-5 with TRBJ1-3, with a weak D call TRBD1 (6 bases). Between the trimmed V and J ends, which lost 6 bases and 0 bases, there was a span of 12 bases. The V gene's germline CDR1 is MNHEY and CDR2 SVGAGI. CDR3 length: 15 amino acids. The CDR3 nucleotides read TGTGCCAGCAGACTCGACAGGTTCTCTGGAAACACCATATATTTT. It is translated as CASRLDRFSGNTIYF.

The chain carries TRBV5-1 and TRBJ2-5; D is possibly TRBD2 (7 bases). Germline assignment: CDR1 SGHRS and CDR2 YFSETQ. Trimming cost V 0 bases and J 4 bases, with 16 bases left between them. The CDR3 is made up of 16 amino acids. CDR3 coding DNA: TGCGCCAGCAGCTTGGAGGCGGGGGCAGGACGAGAGACCCAGTACTTC. It encodes CASSLEAGAGRETQYF.

This clonotype was recorded many times. The V call is TRBV29-1, the J call TRBJ2-3, with 8 positions matching TRBD2. V was pared by 3 bases and J by 5 bases, with 7 bases of the junction left unmatched. CDR3 length: 14 residues. Germline lookup yields CDR1 SQVTM and CDR2 ANQGSEA. The CDR3: CSVDRGGPKDTQYF. CDR3 nucleotide sequence: TGCAGCGTTGACCGGGGGGGGCCTAAAGATACGCAGTATTTT.

This clonotype was detected many times. This chain joins TRBV7-2 and TRBJ1-1; TRBD1 matches 7 bases. The V gene's germline CDR1 is SGHTA and CDR2 FQGNSA. The CDR3 has 14 residues. V lost 5 bases, J lost 5 bases, and 8 bases stayed unmatched. The CDR3 region has the DNA TGTGCCAGCAGCACCACAGGGGTAAGGACTGAAGCTTTCTTT. Translation gives CASSTTGVRTEAFF.

This clonotype was picked up a small number of times. The J gene is TRBJ2-1, the V gene TRBV7-3; no clear D gene. Germline loops: CDR1 SGHTA, CDR2 FQGTGA. Between the trimmed V and J ends, which lost 5 bases and 5 bases, there was a span of 16 bases. The CDR3 length is 15 residues. CDR3 sequence reads: CASSQGSNRHNEQFF. DNA for the CDR3: TGTGCCAGCAGCCAAGGCAGTAACCGACACAATGAGCAGTTCTTC.

The chain uses TRBV4-2 and TRBJ2-3; D perhaps matches TRBD1 (6 bases). Deletions cut 4 bases from V and 0 bases from J, with 8 bases between. CDR1 is LGHNA, CDR2 YNFKEQ, per germline. This CDR3 has 14 amino acids. The CDR3: CASSRQASTDTQYF. As DNA, the CDR3 is TGTGCCAGCAGCCGACAGGCTAGCACAGATACGCAGTATTTT.

This clonotype was seen only a few times. The DNA is omitted, as the CDR3 cannot be located on it reliably, and the CDR3 follows TCRdb's listing. The chain uses TRBV20-1 and TRBJ2-1; the table assigns TRBD1, which was not confirmed against the DNA. Germline V gene lookup returns CDR1 DFQATT and CDR2 SNEGSKA (reference sequence). Including both end residues, the CDR3 is 13 amino acids long. The CDR3 spells CSILGQGNNEQFF.

This chain joins TRBV7-8 and TRBJ1-1; D may be TRBD1 (5 bases). With 5 bases removed from V and 1 base from J, the gap between germline ends came to 14 bases. From germline, CDR1 is SGHVS and CDR2 FQNEAQ. This CDR3 contains 15 residues. The CDR3 nucleotides are TGTGCCAGCAGCCGGGGGTTTGGAGCGAACACTGAAGCTTTCTTT. It is translated as CASSRGFGANTEAFF. The variable domain in full, with the rest retrieved from reference TRBV7-8 and TRBJ1-1, is GAGVSQSPRYKVAKRGQDVALRCDPISGHVSLFWYQQALGQGPEFLTYFQNEAQLDKSGLPSDRFFAERPEGSVSTLKIQRTQQEDSAVYLCASSRGFGANTEAFFGQGTRLTVV.

The chain links TRBV6-5 to TRBJ2-7, with unresolved D. This CDR3 is built from 14 residues. V lost 4 bases and J lost 4, with 14 bases in between. The germline CDR1 and CDR2 sequences are MNHEY and SVGAGI. The CDR3: CASSCIIGNYEQYV. DNA for the CDR3: TGTGCCAGCAGTTGCATCATAGGGAATTACGAGCAGTACGTC.

Many counts were recorded for this clonotype. This chain joins TRBV28 and TRBJ1-5; no reliable D call. This CDR3 is 12 amino acids long. CDR1 and CDR2 (germline): MDHEN, SYDVKM. Trimming shortened V by 3 bases and J by 5 bases, and 5 bases separated the two germline ends. CDR3 amino acids: CASSLLYQPQHF. CDR3 DNA sequence: TGTGCCAGCAGTTTGCTGTATCAGCCCCAGCATTTT.

The J gene is TRBJ1-1, the V gene TRBV4-2; the D is unclear. The CDR3 is 15 residues long. In germline, CDR1 is LGHNA, CDR2 YNFKEQ. Trimming took 4 bases from V and 0 from J, leaving 12 bases between them. For the CDR3, the DNA is TGTGCCAGCAGCCTCCCATGGAGTTTGAACACTGAAGCTTTCTTT. Protein sequence: CASSLPWSLNTEAFF.

This clonotype was observed a few times. The chain has TRBV7-2 and TRBJ1-4; the D is unclear. Trimming cost V 1 base and J 8 bases, with 11 bases left between them. Per the germline V gene, CDR1 is SGHTA and CDR2 is FQGNSA. CDR3 length equals 14 residues. This CDR3 is CASSLVPGGEKLFF. In nucleotides, the CDR3 is TGTGCCAGCAGCTTAGTTCCGGGAGGGGAAAAACTGTTTTTT. The full variable domain, rest sourced from reference TRBV7-2 and TRBJ1-4, is GAGVSQSPSNKVTEKGKDVELRCDPISGHTALYWYRQSLGQGLEFLIYFQGNSAPDKSGLPSDRFSAERTGGSVSTLTIQRTQQEDSAVYLCASSLVPGGEKLFFGSGTQLSVL.

The sample holds many counts of this clonotype. This sequence joins TRBV5-5 and TRBJ2-1; weak D call: TRBD2 (5 bases). Germline V gene lookup returns CDR1 SGHKS and CDR2 YYEKEE (reference sequence). Trimming removed 4 bases from V and 3 bases from J, with 14 bases in between. This CDR3 is built from 15 residues. The CDR3: CASSPGGAYYNEQFF. In DNA, the CDR3 is TGTGCCAGCAGCCCAGGAGGCGCATACTACAATGAGCAGTTCTTC.

This clonotype was recorded only once. The rearrangement joins TRBV3-1 to TRBJ2-3; D ambiguous. Germline V gene lookup returns CDR1 LGHDT and CDR2 YNNKEL (reference sequence). The length of the CDR3 is 15 residues. The V gene lost 0 bases and the J gene lost 2 bases, with 9 bases spanning the gap. The CDR3 DNA is TGTGCCAGCAGCCAAGAATCTGGATTCACAGATACGCAGTATTTT. It is translated as CASSQESGFTDTQYF.

This clonotype appeared a few times. J is TRBJ2-3 and V is TRBV7-9, with D perhaps matching TRBD1 or TRBD2 (5 bases each). V lost 2 bases to trimming and J lost 1 base, with 13 bases between them. CDR3 length equals 16 residues. Germline-derived CDR1 and CDR2 are SEHNR and FQNEAQ (reference sequence). The CDR3 sequence: CASSLRGTLRTDTQYF. The CDR3 region has the DNA TGTGCCAGCAGCTTAAGAGGGACCCTCCGCACAGATACGCAGTATTTT.